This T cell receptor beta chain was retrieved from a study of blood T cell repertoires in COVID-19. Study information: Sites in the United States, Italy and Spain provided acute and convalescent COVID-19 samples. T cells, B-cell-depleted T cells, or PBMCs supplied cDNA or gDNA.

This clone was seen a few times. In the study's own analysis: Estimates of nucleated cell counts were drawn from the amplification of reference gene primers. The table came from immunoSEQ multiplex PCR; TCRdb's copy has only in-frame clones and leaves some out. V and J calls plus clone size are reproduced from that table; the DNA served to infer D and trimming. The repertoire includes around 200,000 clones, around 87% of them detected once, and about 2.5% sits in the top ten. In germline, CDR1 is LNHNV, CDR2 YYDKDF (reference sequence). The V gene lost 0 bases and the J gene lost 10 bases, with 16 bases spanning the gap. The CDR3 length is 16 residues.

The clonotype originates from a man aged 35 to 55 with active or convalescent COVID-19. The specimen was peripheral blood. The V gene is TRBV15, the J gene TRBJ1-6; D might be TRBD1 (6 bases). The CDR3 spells CATSRDTTGLRSPLHF. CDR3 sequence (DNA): TGTGCCACCAGCAGAGATACTACAGGGCTACGATCACCCCTCCACTTT.